A single TCR beta chain is shown here with its context. The sample is drawn from a study of T cell responses to AZD1222 COVID-19 vaccine. This table comes from immunoSEQ multiplex PCR, and its TCRdb copy is limited to in-frame clones, with some not included. The table shows some 190,000 clones, with 85% to 95% occurring only once. Trimming shortened V by 0 bases and J by 5 bases, and 17 bases separated the two germline ends. Per the germline V gene, CDR1 is SGHRS and CDR2 is YFSETQ. The CDR3 loop spans 16 amino acids. Here the sequenced sample was peripheral blood, taken on day 0 of AZD1222 vaccination. This chain uses TRBV5-1 with TRBJ2-5; weak D call: TRBD2 (5 bases). The source of this sequence is an adult in good health. The CDR3: CASSLEPTQPGETQYF. The CDR3 region has the DNA TGCGCCAGCAGCTTGGAGCCCACCCAGCCGGGGGAGACCCAGTACTTC.